A selection of T cell receptor beta chains follows, all from one sample in a study of regulatory T cells in long-lasting Graves disease. A single record per CDR3 protein comes from TCRdb applying MiXCR to the multiplex PCR reads. In the table there are hundreds of thousands of distinct CDR3 sequences, 21% of which are singletons. Sequenced here: peripheral blood mononuclear cells (PBMCs), sampled when the disease was refractory, from a patient treated with antithyroid drugs. The receptors originated from a female donor with Graves disease. The conserved cysteine and the conserved F or W are not part of the CDR3 here.

v_gene | CDR3aa
TRBV7-9 | ASSPGVSGSNEQF
TRBV5-1 | ASLGPYEQY
TRBV14 | ASSHQRTGIQY
TRBV2 | ASRDRGPRNQPQH
TRBV3-1 | ASSRTASGIGSYEQY
TRBV2 | ASSEFAQGIGLFYGYT
TRBV5-1 | ASSTGTGATEAF
TRBV20-1 | SARDLTSGTGNTIY
TRBV13 | ASSLGQLIPYGYT
TRBV20-1 | SARTPGLADAWPTEQF
TRBV5-1 | ASSGTYSGANVLT
TRBV7-9 | ASSSNRVNTGELF
TRBV2 | ASSRRLGQLNTEAF
TRBV5-4 | ASDSSGVADTQY
TRBV11-2 | ASSFDEKLF
TRBV2 | ASGQGDLAKNIQY
TRBV5-4 | ASSLDGGGASYEQY
TRBV28 | ASSGTGSHTGELF
TRBV19 | ASSLPGQGPSGYT
TRBV4-1 | ASSPLGLGSFTGELF
TRBV9 | ASSVGQVRTGELF
TRBV9 | ASSVAGANTYEQY
TRBV6-1 | ASGTSGTGELF
TRBV20-1 | SARDSRGQGLNEQF
TRBV28 | ASSLAGSYTGELF
TRBV5-1 | ASSLEYGYSYEQY
TRBV2 | ASSDVVGLGQPQH
TRBV4-1 | ASSRGTGAPEAF
TRBV29-1 | SVEDRGTGANYGYT
TRBV28 | ASSIYSYEQY
TRBV6-1 | ASSNGQGNQPQH
TRBV30 | AWSITRGLNEKLF
TRBV20-1 | SARDGKTGSFYNEQF
TRBV25-1 | ASSEGYYGYT
TRBV4-1 | ASSQDGLPSRETQY
TRBV28 | ASSPPWGSGNTIY
TRBV20-1 | SASRWEQQETQY
TRBV11-2 | ASSHWDGKETQY
TRBV29-1 | SYRGGPNEKLF
TRBV6-2/TRBV6-3 | ASSYSNYSPLH
TRBV2 | ASSSDFATNEKLF
TRBV20-1 | SASGLAGVGDTQY
TRBV5-1 | ASTDTQY
TRBV2 | ASSVSTSGPYEQY
TRBV5-1 | ASSLLGGGQPQH
TRBV12-3/TRBV12-4 | ASSFWRYTEAF
TRBV2 | ASSPRTETQY
TRBV2 | ASSIEREIYEQY
TRBV29-1 | SGGVAENQETQY
TRBV20-1 | SATGQGNTGELF
TRBV3-1 | ASSPESGSSYEQY